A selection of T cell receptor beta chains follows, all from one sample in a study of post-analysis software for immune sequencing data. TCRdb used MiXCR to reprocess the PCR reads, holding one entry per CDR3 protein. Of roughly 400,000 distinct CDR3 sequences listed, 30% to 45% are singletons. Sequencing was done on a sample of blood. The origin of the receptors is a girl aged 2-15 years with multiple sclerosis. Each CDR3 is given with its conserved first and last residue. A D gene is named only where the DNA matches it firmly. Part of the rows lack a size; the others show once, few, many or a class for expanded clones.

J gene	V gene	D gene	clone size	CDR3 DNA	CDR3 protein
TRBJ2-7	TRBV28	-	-	TGTGCCAGCACGGGTTGGGTCAGATGCTACGAGCAGTACTTC	CASTGWVRCYEQYF
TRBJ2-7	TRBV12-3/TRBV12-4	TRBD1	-	TGTGCCAGCAAGCCGGGACAGACCTACGAGCAGTACTTC	CASKPGQTYEQYF
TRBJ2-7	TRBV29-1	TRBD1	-	TGCAGCGTTGAAGACCCCGGGACAGGCTCCTACGAGCAGTACTTC	CSVEDPGTGSYEQYF
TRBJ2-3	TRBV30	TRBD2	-	TGCGCCTGGAGCGGGGGAACCACAGATACGCAGTATTTT	CAWSGGTTDTQYF
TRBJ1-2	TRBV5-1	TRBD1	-	TGCGCCAGCAGCGATGGACAGGGAGTAGGCTACTACTATGGCTACACCTTC	CASSDGQGVGYYYGYTF
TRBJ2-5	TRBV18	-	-	TGTGCCAGCTCACCAGGGTTTAGCATGGAGACCCAGTACTTC	CASSPGFSMETQYF
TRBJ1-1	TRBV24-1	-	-	TGTGCCACCAGTTACCAGACTGAAGCTTTCTTT	CATSYQTEAFF
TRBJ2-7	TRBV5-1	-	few	TGTGCCAGCAGCTTGCTTGGAGCCTACGAGCAGTACTTC	CASSLLGAYEQYF
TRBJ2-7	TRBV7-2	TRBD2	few	TGTGCCAGCAGCTTTCTACTAGCGGGCAGAACCTACGAGCAGTACTTC	CASSFLLAGRTYEQYF
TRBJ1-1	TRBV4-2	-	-	TGTGCCAGCAGCCAAGATCGGGCTGATGAAGCTTTCTTT	CASSQDRADEAFF
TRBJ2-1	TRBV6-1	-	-	TGTGCCAGCAGTCAAGCGGAGAGCTCCTACAATGAGCAGTTCTTC	CASSQAESSYNEQFF
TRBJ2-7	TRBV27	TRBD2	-	TGTGCCAGCAGCTGGGGCACTAGCGGTTCCTACGAGCAGTACTTC	CASSWGTSGSYEQYF
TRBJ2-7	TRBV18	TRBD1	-	TGTGCCAGCTCACTTACGGGACAGGGAAAGATCCACGAGCAGTACTTC	CASSLTGQGKIHEQYF
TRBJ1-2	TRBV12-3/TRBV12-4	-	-	TGTGCCAGCAGTTTCAGACAGTCCTATGGCTACACCTTC	CASSFRQSYGYTF
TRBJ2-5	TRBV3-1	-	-	TGTGCCAGCAGCCAAGATAAGGAGACCCAGTACTTC	CASSQDKETQYF
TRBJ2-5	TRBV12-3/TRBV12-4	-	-	TGTGCCAGCACCAACTTCCTCGATACGGGACTTGGGGAGACCCAGTACTTC	CASTNFLDTGLGETQYF
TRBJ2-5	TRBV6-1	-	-	TGTGCCAGCAGTGAACGGACAGCCCGCACTAGGACCCAGTACTTC	CASSERTARTRTQYF
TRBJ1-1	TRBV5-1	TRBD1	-	TGCGCCAGCAGCTATGGGACAGGGGGCCCTGAAGCTTTCTTT	CASSYGTGGPEAFF
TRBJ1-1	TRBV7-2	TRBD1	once	TGTGCCAGCAGCTACGGGACAGGGATGAACACTGAAGCTTTCTTT	CASSYGTGMNTEAFF
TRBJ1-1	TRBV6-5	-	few	TGTGCCAGCCGTCGGACGGTAGGTTTGGCTGAAGCTTTCTTT	CASRRTVGLAEAFF
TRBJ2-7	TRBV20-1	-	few	TGCAGTGCTAGACAACAGGGATATTATAGCGAGCAGTACTTC	CSARQQGYYSEQYF
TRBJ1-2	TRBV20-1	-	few	TGCAGTGCTAGACAAGGGGTGGACTATGGCTACACCTTC	CSARQGVDYGYTF
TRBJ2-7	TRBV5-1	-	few	TGCGCCAGCAGCTTCGCAGGTTCCTACGAGCAGTACTTC	CASSFAGSYEQYF
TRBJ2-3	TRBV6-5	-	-	TGTGCCAGCAGTAGCAGTCGAGATACGCAGTATTTT	CASSSSRDTQYF
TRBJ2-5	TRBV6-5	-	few	TGTGCCAGCAGTTACGGGCTCAGGGGCGTCGAGACCCAGTACTTC	CASSYGLRGVETQYF
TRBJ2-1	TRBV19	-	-	TGTGCCAGTAATCCGGGTAGCCCGTACAATGAGCAGTTCTTC	CASNPGSPYNEQFF
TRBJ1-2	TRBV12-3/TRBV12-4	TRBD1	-	TGTGCCAGCAGTCGTCCGGGACAGGGCCCCTATGGCTACACCTTC	CASSRPGQGPYGYTF
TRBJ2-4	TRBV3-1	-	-	TGTGCCAGCAGCCGGGTGGACGATCTAGCCAAAAACATTCAGTACTTC	CASSRVDDLAKNIQYF
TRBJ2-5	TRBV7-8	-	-	TGTGCCAGCAGCCAGAGGCCGCTACGGGGAGAGCAGTACTTC	CASSQRPLRGEQYF
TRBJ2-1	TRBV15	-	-	TGTGCCACCAGCTCTGTGACCCTCCGGGAGCAGTTCTTC	CATSSVTLREQFF
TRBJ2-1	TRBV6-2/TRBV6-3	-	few	TGTGCCAGCAGCGTTTTGGACTTTGACAATGAGCAGTTCTTC	CASSVLDFDNEQFF